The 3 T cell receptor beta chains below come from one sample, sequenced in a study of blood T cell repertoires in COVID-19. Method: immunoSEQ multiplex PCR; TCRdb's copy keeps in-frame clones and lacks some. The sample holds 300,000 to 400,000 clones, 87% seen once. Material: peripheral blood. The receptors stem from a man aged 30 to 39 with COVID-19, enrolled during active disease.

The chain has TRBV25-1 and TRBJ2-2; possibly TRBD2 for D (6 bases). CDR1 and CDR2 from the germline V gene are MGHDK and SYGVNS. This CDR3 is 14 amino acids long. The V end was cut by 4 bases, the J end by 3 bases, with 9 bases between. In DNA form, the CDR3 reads TGTGCCAGCAGTGCTGGAGGGTACACCGGGGAGCTGTTTTTT. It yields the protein CASSAGGYTGELFF.

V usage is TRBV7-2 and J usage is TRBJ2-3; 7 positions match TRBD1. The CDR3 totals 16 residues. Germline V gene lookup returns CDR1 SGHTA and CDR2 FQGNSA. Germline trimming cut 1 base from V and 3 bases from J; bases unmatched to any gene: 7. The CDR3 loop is CASSLGGRGWTDTQYF. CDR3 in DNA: TGTGCCAGCAGCTTAGGCGGCAGGGGGTGGACAGATACGCAGTATTTT.

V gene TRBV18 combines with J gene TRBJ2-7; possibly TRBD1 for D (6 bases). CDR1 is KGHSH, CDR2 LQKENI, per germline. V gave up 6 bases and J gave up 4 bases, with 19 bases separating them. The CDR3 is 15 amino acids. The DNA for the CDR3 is TGTGCCAGCTCCCTCGAGATGGGGGCTTCTTACGAGCAGTACTTC. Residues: CASSLEMGASYEQYF.